The 10 T cell receptor beta chains below come from one sample, sequenced in a study of blood T cell repertoires in COVID-19. Measured with immunoSEQ multiplex PCR; TCRdb has only the in-frame clones, and not every one. Among roughly 100,000 clones listed, 70% to 90% were seen once. The specimen was peripheral blood. The receptors come from a man in his forties or fifties in a cohort sampled during active COVID-19.

The V and J genes are TRBV5-1 and TRBJ1-4; weak D call: TRBD1 (6 bases). Trimming cost V 7 bases and J 8 bases, with 21 bases left between them. Per germline, CDR1 SGHRS and CDR2 YFSETQ. This CDR3 has 15 amino acids. The CDR3 DNA is TGCGCCAGCGGCCCGGCGGGGGGCCCTCCGGAAAAACTGTTTTTT. Amino acid sequence: CASGPAGGPPEKLFF.

The rearrangement joins TRBV6-1 to TRBJ2-3; D may be TRBD1 (6 bases). Germline CDR1 reads MNHNS; CDR2 reads SASEGT. Trimming took 2 bases from V and 5 from J, leaving 17 bases between them. This CDR3 comprises 16 residues. This CDR3 reads CASSEWGRGVEDTQYF. The DNA for the CDR3 is TGTGCCAGCAGTGAATGGGGCAGGGGCGTTGAAGATACGCAGTATTTT.

This rearrangement joins TRBV6-5 to TRBJ1-6; 7 nucleotides line up with TRBD1. The V gene's germline CDR1 is MNHEY and CDR2 SVGAGI. This CDR3 has 13 amino acids. J gave up 11 bases and V 6 bases, and 7 bases lay outside the gene matches. CDR3 residues: CASSRQGQTPLHF. CDR3 in DNA: TGTGCCAGCAGCAGACAGGGTCAAACACCCCTCCACTTT.

The gene calls are TRBV28 and TRBJ1-3; no definite D call. The CDR3 is 16 residues long. Per germline, CDR1 MDHEN and CDR2 SYDVKM. V lost 1 base, J lost 0 bases, and 10 bases lay in between. CDR3 residues: CASSLSGSSSGNTIYF. CDR3 DNA: TGTGCCAGCAGTTTATCGGGAAGCTCCTCTGGAAACACCATATATTTT.

This clone was seen only a few times. The V gene is TRBV2, the J gene TRBJ1-6; D is ambiguous. The V end was cut by 4 bases, the J end by 6 bases, with 16 bases between. The germline CDR1 and CDR2 sequences are SNHLY and FYNNEI. This CDR3 has 16 residues. The CDR3 DNA is TGTGCCAGCAGTGCGGAGTCTGTCAAGGTTAATTCACCCCTCCACTTT. Its protein is CASSAESVKVNSPLHF.

This chain uses TRBV16 with TRBJ1-5; TRBD1 matches at 9 bases. CDR1 KGHSY and CDR2 FQNENV come from the germline V gene. The CDR3 totals 14 residues. Trimming at V came to 5 bases and at J to 5 bases, leaving 4 bases not matched to a gene. The CDR3 DNA reads as TGTGCCAGCAGCTCGGACAGGGGATATCAGCCCCAGCATTTT. Protein: CASSSDRGYQPQHF.

V is TRBV5-1 and J is TRBJ2-2, with 8 positions matching TRBD1. Looked up from germline, CDR1 is SGHRS and CDR2 is YFSETQ. The trim removed 4 bases at V and 4 bases at J, leaving 9 bases unmatched. This CDR3 comprises 16 residues. CDR3 DNA: TGCGCCAGCAGCCCATTGACAGGGGCGGGCACCGGGGAGCTGTTTTTT. Protein sequence: CASSPLTGAGTGELFF.

The gene calls are TRBV6-5 and TRBJ2-7; 10 bases agree with TRBD2. With 4 bases clipped from V and 6 bases from J, the junction kept 9 bases outside the gene matches. CDR3 length equals 15 residues. Germline values: CDR1 MNHEY, CDR2 SVGAGI. The CDR3 sequence: CASSSGLAGAAEQYF. The DNA of the CDR3 is TGTGCCAGCAGTTCCGGGCTAGCGGGGGCCGCCGAGCAGTACTTC.

The chain combines TRBV2 with TRBJ1-1; D not certain. CDR3 length: 13 amino acids. V lost 5 bases, J lost 3 bases, and 10 bases lay in between. The germline V gene has CDR1 SNHLY and CDR2 FYNNEI. The CDR3 bases are TGTGCCAGCAGTAAGGAGGACGACACTGAAGCTTTCTTT. Protein product: CASSKEDDTEAFF.

The chain has TRBV11-2 and TRBJ2-7, with 9 bases that match TRBD1. In germline, CDR1 is SGHAT, CDR2 FQNNGV. V lost 6 bases and J lost 2; bases outside the gene matches: 11. CDR3 size: 16 residues. In DNA form, the CDR3 reads TGTGCCAGCAGACGAGACAGGGGGTCCCCTACCTACGAGCAGTACTTC. This translates into CASRRDRGSPTYEQYF.